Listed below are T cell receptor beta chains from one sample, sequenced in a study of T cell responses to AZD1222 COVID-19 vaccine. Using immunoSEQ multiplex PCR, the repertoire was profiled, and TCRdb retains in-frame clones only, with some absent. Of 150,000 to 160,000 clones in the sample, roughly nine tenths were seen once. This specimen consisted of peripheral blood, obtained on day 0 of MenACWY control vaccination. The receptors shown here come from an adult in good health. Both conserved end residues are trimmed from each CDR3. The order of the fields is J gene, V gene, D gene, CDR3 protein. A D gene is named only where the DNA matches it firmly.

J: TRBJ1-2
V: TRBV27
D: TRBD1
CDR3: ASRTSRTGVNYGYT

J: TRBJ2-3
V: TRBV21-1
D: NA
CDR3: ASSEGLSTDTQY

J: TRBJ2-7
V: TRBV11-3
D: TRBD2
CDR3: ASSSTPGLAFYEQY

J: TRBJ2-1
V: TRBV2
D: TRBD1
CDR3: ASSPTGGRYNEQF

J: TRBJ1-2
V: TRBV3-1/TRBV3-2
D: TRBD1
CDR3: ASSVDRDYGYT

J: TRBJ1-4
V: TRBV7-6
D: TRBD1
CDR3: ASSSRDSREKLF

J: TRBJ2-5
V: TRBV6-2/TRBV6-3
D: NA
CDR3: ASSPGYNDIQETQY

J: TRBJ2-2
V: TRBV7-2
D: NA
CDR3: ASSLARGDTGELF

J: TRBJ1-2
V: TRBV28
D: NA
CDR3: ASSSTGLYNYGYT

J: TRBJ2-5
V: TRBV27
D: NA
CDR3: ASSFRETQY

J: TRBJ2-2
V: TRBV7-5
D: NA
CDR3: ARSRIIPGQVVTGELF

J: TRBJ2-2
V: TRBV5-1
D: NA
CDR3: ASSFETGRAGELF

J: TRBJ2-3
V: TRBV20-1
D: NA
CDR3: SARGGDTQY

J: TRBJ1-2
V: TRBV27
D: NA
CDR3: ASSLKGYYGYT

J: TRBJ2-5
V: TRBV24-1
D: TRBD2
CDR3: ATSDPAIAGEETQY

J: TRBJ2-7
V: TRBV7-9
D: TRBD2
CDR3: ASSLGLADIYEQY

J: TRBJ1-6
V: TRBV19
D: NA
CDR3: ASSIGGVGTTGSPLH

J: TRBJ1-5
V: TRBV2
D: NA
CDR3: ASRALLSNQPQH

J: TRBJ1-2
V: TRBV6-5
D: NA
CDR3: ASRAEGSRGYT

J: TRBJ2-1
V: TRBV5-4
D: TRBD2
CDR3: ASSLGLAGYNEQF

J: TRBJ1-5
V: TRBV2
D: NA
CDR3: ASSVTRNQPQH

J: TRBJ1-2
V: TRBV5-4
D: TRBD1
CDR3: ASSSRDRALYGYT

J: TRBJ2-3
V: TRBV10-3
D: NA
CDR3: ATNQGGTTDTQY

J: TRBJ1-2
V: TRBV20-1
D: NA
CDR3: SASGGYYGYT

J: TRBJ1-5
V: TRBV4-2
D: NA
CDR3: ASSQDLTMRVQGNQPQH

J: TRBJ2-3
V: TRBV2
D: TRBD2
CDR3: ASGKREGGTDTQY

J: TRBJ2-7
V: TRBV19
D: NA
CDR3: ASSIGGRAYEQY

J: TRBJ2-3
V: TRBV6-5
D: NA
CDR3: ASSLQGGGADTQY

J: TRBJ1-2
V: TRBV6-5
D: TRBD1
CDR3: ASCLGDRAYGYT

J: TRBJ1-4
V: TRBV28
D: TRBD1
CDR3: ASSEQGAGKLF

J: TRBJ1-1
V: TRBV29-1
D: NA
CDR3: SVFRTTEAF